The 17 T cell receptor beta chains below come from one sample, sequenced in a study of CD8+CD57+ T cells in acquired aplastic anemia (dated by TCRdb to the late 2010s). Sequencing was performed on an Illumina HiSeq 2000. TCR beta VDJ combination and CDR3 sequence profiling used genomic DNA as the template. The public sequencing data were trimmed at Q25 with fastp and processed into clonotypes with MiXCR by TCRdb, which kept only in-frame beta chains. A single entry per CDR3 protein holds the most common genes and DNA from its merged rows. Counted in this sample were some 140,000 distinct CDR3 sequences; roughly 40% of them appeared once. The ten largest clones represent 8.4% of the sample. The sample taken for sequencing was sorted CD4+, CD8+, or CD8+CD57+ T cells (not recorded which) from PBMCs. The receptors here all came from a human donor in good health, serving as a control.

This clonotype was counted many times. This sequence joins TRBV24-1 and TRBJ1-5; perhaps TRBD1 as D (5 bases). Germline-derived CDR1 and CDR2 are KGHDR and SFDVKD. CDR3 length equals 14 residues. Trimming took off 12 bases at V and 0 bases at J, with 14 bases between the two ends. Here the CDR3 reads CAPGPEVSNQPQHF. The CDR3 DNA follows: TGTGCCCCAGGGCCAGAGGTTAGCAATCAGCCCCAGCATTTT.

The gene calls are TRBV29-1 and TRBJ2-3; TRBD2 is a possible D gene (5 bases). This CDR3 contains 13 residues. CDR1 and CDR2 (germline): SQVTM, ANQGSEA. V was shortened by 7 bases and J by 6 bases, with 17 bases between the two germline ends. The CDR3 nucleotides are TGCAGCGACGGGAAGCCCGGATTGGATACGCAGTATTTT. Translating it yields CSDGKPGLDTQYF.

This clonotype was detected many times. CDR3 nucleotides: TGCAGCGTGGGCGGGGGCGGGGGTTCCTACGAGCAGTACTTC. Protein sequence: CSVGGGGGSYEQYF. This chain links TRBV29-1 with TRBJ2-7; TRBD2 might be the D (7 bases). V was shortened by 6 bases and J by 1 base, with 16 bases between the two germline ends. Germline V lookup: CDR1 SQVTM, CDR2 ANQGSEA. The CDR3 length is 14 residues.

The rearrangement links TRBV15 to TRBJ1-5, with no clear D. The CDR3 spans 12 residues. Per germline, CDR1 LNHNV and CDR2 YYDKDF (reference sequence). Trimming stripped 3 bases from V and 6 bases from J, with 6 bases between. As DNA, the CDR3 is TGTGCCACCAGCAGGGATGTTCAGCCCCAGCATTTT. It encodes CATSRDVQPQHF.

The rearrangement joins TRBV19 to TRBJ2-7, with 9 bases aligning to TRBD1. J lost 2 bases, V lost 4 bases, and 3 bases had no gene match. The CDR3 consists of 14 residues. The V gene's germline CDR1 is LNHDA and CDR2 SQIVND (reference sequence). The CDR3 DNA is TGTGCCAGTAGTACCAGACAGGGGGCCTACGAGCAGTACTTC. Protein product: CASSTRQGAYEQYF.

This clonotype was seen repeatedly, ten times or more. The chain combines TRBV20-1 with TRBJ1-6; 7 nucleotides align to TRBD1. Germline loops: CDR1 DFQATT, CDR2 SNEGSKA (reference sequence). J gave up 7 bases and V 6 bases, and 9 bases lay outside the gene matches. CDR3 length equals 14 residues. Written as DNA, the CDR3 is TGCAGTGCCGCGACAGGGATTGAAAATTCACCCCTCCACTTT. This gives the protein CSAATGIENSPLHF.

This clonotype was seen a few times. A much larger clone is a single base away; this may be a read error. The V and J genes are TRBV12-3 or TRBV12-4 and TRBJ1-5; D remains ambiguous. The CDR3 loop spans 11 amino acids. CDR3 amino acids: CACSLGQPQHF. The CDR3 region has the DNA TGTGCCTGCAGTTTAGGCCAGCCCCAGCATTTT.

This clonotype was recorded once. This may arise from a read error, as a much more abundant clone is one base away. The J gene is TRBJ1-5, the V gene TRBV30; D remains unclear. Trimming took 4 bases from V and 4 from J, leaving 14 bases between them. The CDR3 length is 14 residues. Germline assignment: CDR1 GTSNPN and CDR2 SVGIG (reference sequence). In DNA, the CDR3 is TGTGCCTGGAACTCGATGGGCCCAAATCAGCCCCAGCATTTT. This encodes CAWNSMGPNQPQHF.

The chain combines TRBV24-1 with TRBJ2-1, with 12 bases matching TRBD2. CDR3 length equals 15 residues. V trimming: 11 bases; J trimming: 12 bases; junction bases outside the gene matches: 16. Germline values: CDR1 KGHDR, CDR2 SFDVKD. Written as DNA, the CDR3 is TGTGCCAGCAGCTTAGATCGATCGACTAGCGGGGGGCAGTTCTTC. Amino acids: CASSLDRSTSGGQFF.

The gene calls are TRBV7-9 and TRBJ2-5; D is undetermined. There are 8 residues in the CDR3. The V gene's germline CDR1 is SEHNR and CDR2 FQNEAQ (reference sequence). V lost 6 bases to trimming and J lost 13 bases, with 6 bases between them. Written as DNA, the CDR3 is TGTGCCAGCAGTTACCGGTACTTC. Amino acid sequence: CASSYRYF. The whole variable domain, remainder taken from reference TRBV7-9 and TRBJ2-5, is DTGVSQNPRHKITKRGQNVTFRCDPISEHNRLYWYRQTLGQGPEFLTYFQNEAQLEKSRLLSDRFSAERPKGSFSTLEIQRTEQGDSAMYLCASSYRYFGPGTRLLVL.

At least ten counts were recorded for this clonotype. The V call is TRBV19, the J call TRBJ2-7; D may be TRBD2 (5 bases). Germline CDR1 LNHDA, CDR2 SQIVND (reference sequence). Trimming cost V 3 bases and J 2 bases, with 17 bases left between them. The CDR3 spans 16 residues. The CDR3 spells CASSIGGRVGTYEQYF. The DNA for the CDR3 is TGTGCCAGTAGTATTGGAGGACGGGTGGGGACCTACGAGCAGTACTTC.

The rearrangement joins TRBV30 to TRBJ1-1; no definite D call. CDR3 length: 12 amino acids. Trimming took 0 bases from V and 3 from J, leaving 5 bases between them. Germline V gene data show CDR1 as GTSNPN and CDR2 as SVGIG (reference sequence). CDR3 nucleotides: TGTGCCTGGAGTGTGTTGGACACTGAAGCTTTCTTT. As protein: CAWSVLDTEAFF.

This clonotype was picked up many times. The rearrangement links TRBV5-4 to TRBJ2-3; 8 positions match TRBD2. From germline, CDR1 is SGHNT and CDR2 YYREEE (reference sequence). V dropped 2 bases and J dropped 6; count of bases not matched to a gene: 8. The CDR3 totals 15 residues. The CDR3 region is CASSFLAGTGDTQYF. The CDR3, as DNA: TGTGCCAGCAGCTTTTTAGCGGGAACCGGCGATACGCAGTATTTT.

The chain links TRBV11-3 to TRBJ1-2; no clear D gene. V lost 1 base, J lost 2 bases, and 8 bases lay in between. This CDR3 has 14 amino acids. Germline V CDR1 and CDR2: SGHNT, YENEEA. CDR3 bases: TGTGCCAGCAGCTTAGGGACGCTGAACTATGGCTACACCTTC. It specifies CASSLGTLNYGYTF.

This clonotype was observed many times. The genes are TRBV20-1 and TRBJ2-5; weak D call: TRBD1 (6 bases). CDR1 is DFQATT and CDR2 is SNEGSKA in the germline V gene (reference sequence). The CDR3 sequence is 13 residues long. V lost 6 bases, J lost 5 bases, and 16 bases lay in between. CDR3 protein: CSARITGWETQYF. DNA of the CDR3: TGCAGTGCCAGGATTACAGGGTGGGAGACCCAGTACTTC.

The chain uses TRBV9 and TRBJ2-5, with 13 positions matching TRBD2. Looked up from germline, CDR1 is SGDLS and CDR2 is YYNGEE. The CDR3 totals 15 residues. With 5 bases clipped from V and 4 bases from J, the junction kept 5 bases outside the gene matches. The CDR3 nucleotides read TGTGCCAGCAGGAGGACTAGCGGGGGCAGAGAGACCCAGTACTTC. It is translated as CASRRTSGGRETQYF.

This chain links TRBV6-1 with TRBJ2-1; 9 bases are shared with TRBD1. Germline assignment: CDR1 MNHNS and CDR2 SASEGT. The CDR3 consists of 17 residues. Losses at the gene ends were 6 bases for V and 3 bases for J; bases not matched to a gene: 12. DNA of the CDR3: TGTGCCAGCAGCTCTTTCGGGACAGGGACCTTCTACAATGAGCAGTTCTTC. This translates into CASSSFGTGTFYNEQFF.